One sample yielded the 28 T cell receptor beta chains listed below, sequenced in a study of blood T cell repertoires in COVID-19. The protocol was immunoSEQ multiplex PCR, while the TCRdb copy is restricted to in-frame clones and leaves out a portion. The table has more than 400,000 clones, 90% seen once; the top ten hold 0.6% to 0.7%. Sequencing was carried out using PBMCs or T cells enriched from blood (not recorded which). Source of these receptors: a man between 18 and 35 years old who had recovered from COVID-19.

The rearrangement joins TRBV2 to TRBJ2-5; D might be TRBD2 (6 bases). V lost 4 bases to trimming and J lost 4 bases, with 7 bases between them. The germline V gene has CDR1 SNHLY and CDR2 FYNNEI. This CDR3 is 12 amino acids long. The CDR3 loop is CASSGDLETQYF. In DNA form, the CDR3 reads TGTGCCAGCAGTGGGGACTTAGAGACCCAGTACTTC.

The V call is TRBV25-1, the J call TRBJ1-6; tentative D call: TRBD1 (6 bases). Trimming removed 7 bases from V and 8 bases from J, with 24 bases in between. CDR1 MGHDK and CDR2 SYGVNS come from the germline V gene. The CDR3 consists of 17 residues. The CDR3 DNA is TGTGCCAGCACCAGCCAGGGGATGAACGAGGGACATTCACCCCTCCACTTT. It translates to CASTSQGMNEGHSPLHF. Using reference TRBV25-1 and TRBJ1-6 for the parts outside the CDR3, the full variable domain is EADIYQTPRYLVIGTGKKITLECSQTMGHDKMYWYQQDPGMELHLIHYSYGVNSTEKGDLSSESTVSRIRTEHFPLTLESARPSHTSQYLCASTSQGMNEGHSPLHFGNGTRLTVT.

V gene TRBV7-9 combines with J gene TRBJ1-2; TRBD1 matches at 8 bases. CDR1 is SEHNR, CDR2 FQNEAQ, per germline (reference sequence). CDR3 length: 15 amino acids. V lost 7 bases, J lost 7 bases, and 14 bases stayed unmatched. The CDR3 is CASTLVSQGGIGYTF. The CDR3 DNA is TGTGCCAGCACACTAGTTTCACAGGGGGGGATTGGCTACACCTTC. Complete variable domain (other parts from reference TRBV7-9 and TRBJ1-2): DTGVSQNPRHKITKRGQNVTFRCDPISEHNRLYWYRQTLGQGPEFLTYFQNEAQLEKSRLLSDRFSAERPKGSFSTLEIQRTEQGDSAMYLCASTLVSQGGIGYTFGSGTRLTVV.

The chain links TRBV9 to TRBJ1-4; D may be TRBD1 (5 bases). V was cut by 4 bases and J by 3 bases, with 16 bases left in between. This CDR3 is 16 amino acids long. The germline gives CDR1 SGDLS, CDR2 YYNGEE. CDR3 sequence (DNA): TGTGCCAGCAGCCCAACCGCAGGGATGGCTAATGAAAAACTGTTTTTT. Translating gives CASSPTAGMANEKLFF.

For the CDR3, the DNA is TGTGCCAGTAGTATAGATCCGGGACAGGGGCGTACTAACTATGGCTACACCTTC. Protein product: CASSIDPGQGRTNYGYTF. The chain links TRBV19 to TRBJ1-2, with 10 bases fitting TRBD1. The germline CDR1 and CDR2 sequences are LNHDA and SQIVND (reference sequence). J lost 0 bases, V lost 0 bases, and 7 bases had no gene match. This CDR3 is 18 amino acids long.

As regards this clone: The same CDR3 arises from other DNA sequences in this sample as well. The CDR3 spells CASSQGAGRSNQPQHF. CDR3 sequence (DNA): TGTGCCAGCAGCCAAGGGGCAGGGCGTAGCAATCAGCCCCAGCATTTT. This chain joins TRBV3-1 (or the pseudogene TRBV3-2) and TRBJ1-5; weak D call: TRBD1 (5 bases). With 1 base removed from V and 0 bases from J, the gap between germline ends came to 10 bases. The germline V gene has CDR1 LGHDT and CDR2 YNNKEL (reference sequence). The CDR3 loop spans 16 amino acids.

The chain recombines TRBV4-2 with TRBJ1-3; 9 nucleotides line up with TRBD1. This CDR3 has 15 amino acids. The germline gives CDR1 LGHNA, CDR2 YNFKEQ. The V and J ends lost 3 bases and 2 bases, in that order; junction bases with no gene match: 2. The CDR3 is CASSQDRGPGNTIYF. The CDR3 DNA reads TGTGCCAGCAGCCAGGACAGGGGACCTGGAAACACCATATATTTT.

The chain is built from TRBV11-2 and TRBJ2-2; 8 positions match TRBD2. The trim removed 6 bases at V and 0 bases at J, leaving 0 bases unmatched. Germline V gives CDR1 SGHAT, CDR2 FQNNGV. CDR3 length: 14 amino acids. The CDR3 reads CASRGLANTGELFF. The CDR3 nucleotides are TGTGCCAGCAGGGGACTAGCGAACACCGGGGAGCTGTTTTTT.

J is TRBJ2-7 and V is TRBV27; weak D call: TRBD1 (6 bases). The CDR3 is made up of 14 amino acids. From germline, CDR1 is MNHEY and CDR2 SMNVEV (reference sequence). The V and J ends lost 3 bases and 0 bases respectively, with 9 bases between them. The CDR3 is CASSLGASSYEQYF. As DNA, the CDR3 is TGTGCCAGCAGTTTGGGGGCCAGCTCCTACGAGCAGTACTTC.

This clone was seen once. This rearrangement joins TRBV24-1 to TRBJ2-6; no firm D call. Germline lookup yields CDR1 KGHDR and CDR2 SFDVKD. V lost 1 base and J 4 bases, leaving 10 bases between the germline ends. This CDR3 has 16 amino acids. CDR3 residues: CATSDFSSSGANVLTF. In DNA, the CDR3 is TGTGCCACCAGTGATTTTAGCAGTTCCGGGGCCAACGTCCTGACTTTC.

This clone turned up a few times. The rearrangement joins TRBV3-1 (or the pseudogene TRBV3-2) to TRBJ2-2, with D unclear. Trimming removed 4 bases at V and 0 bases at J, with 12 bases between. Germline lookup yields CDR1 LGHDT and CDR2 YNNKEL (reference sequence). The length of the CDR3 is 16 residues. The CDR3 DNA is TGTGCCAGCAGCCCCATTGGGCAGACGAACACCGGGGAGCTGTTTTTT. This encodes CASSPIGQTNTGELFF.

This clone was seen once. The genes are TRBV19 and TRBJ1-1; D call uncertain. The germline CDR1 and CDR2 sequences are LNHDA and SQIVND (reference sequence). This CDR3 has 14 residues. The germline V and J ends were trimmed by 6 bases and 5 bases, with 16 bases remaining between them. The CDR3 bases are TGTGCCAGTAGCCCCGAGGCCAGTAATACTGAAGCTTTCTTT. Translating it yields CASSPEASNTEAFF.

The rearrangement joins TRBV6-1 to TRBJ1-1; D is undetermined. Germline values: CDR1 MNHNS, CDR2 SASEGT. The CDR3 is 15 amino acids. Between the trimmed V and J ends, which lost 1 base and 1 base, there was a span of 10 bases. The CDR3 DNA follows: TGTGCCAGCAGTGAAGAATGGCCAGGGAACACTGAAGCTTTCTTT. Translating it yields CASSEEWPGNTEAFF.

V usage is TRBV3-1 (or the pseudogene TRBV3-2) and J usage is TRBJ1-5; maybe TRBD1 (6 bases). This CDR3 contains 14 residues. Looked up from germline, CDR1 is LGHDT and CDR2 is YNNKEL (reference sequence). With 4 bases removed from V and 5 bases from J, the gap between germline ends came to 12 bases. The CDR3 coding sequence is TGTGCCAGCAGCCCCGGGACATATCATCAGCCCCAGCATTTT. It is translated as CASSPGTYHQPQHF.

This chain joins TRBV5-6 and TRBJ1-1; no reliable D call. The V end was cut by 0 bases, the J end by 3 bases, with 15 bases between. The CDR3 is made up of 16 amino acids. CDR1 SGHDT and CDR2 YYEEEE come from the germline V gene. Here the CDR3 reads CASSLGRRQLYTEAFF. Here the CDR3 DNA reads TGTGCCAGCAGCTTGGGCAGGAGGCAATTATACACTGAAGCTTTCTTT.

The chain links TRBV24-1 to TRBJ1-2; 8 nucleotides line up with TRBD1. V was pared by 2 bases and J by 4 bases, with 5 bases of the junction left unmatched. Germline loops: CDR1 KGHDR, CDR2 SFDVKD. This CDR3 contains 15 residues. The CDR3 reads CATSDSRQGSYGYTF. The CDR3 nucleotides are TGTGCCACCAGTGATTCCAGACAGGGGAGCTATGGCTACACCTTC.

CDR3 residues: CSVGVGQINYGYTF. The CDR3 region has the DNA TGCAGCGTTGGTGTGGGACAAATTAACTATGGCTACACCTTC. The chain carries TRBV29-1 and TRBJ1-2, with a weak D call TRBD1 (6 bases). Trimming took 4 bases from V and 1 from J, leaving 13 bases between them. CDR1 and CDR2 from the germline V gene are SQVTM and ANQGSEA. The CDR3 extends over 14 amino acids.

The chain couples TRBV4-1 to TRBJ1-1; 8 bases agree with TRBD1. The CDR3 extends over 16 amino acids. V was clipped by 1 base and J by 4 bases; unmatched bases: 8. CDR1 is MGHRA and CDR2 is YSYEKL in the germline V gene. The chain's CDR3 is CASSQVLRQGSTEAFF. CDR3 DNA sequence: TGCGCCAGCAGCCAAGTTTTACGACAGGGGAGCACTGAAGCTTTCTTT.

The rearrangement links TRBV5-1 to TRBJ2-4; D is perhaps TRBD2 (6 bases). CDR1 and CDR2 (germline): SGHRS, YFSETQ. The CDR3 spans 12 residues. V lost 4 bases, J lost 8 bases, and 10 bases lay in between. CDR3 nucleotides: TGCGCCAGCAGCGACCCGGGGGACATTCAGTACTTC. Its protein product is CASSDPGDIQYF. Full variable domain (missing parts from reference TRBV5-1 and TRBJ2-4): KAGVTQTPRYLIKTRGQQVTLSCSPISGHRSVSWYQQTPGQGLQFLFEYFSETQRNKGNFPGRFSGRQFSNSRSEMNVSTLELGDSALYLCASSDPGDIQYFGAGTRLSVL.

CDR3 region: CASSALGQGNQPQHF. As DNA, the CDR3 is TGTGCCAGCAGTGCTCTGGGACAGGGGAATCAGCCCCAGCATTTT. This chain connects TRBV2 to TRBJ1-5; 10 positions agree with TRBD1. This CDR3 spans 15 amino acids. Germline loops: CDR1 SNHLY, CDR2 FYNNEI. The V and J ends lost 4 bases and 4 bases, in that order; junction bases with no gene match: 4.

A single count supports this clone. The gene calls are TRBV19 and TRBJ1-1; 8 nucleotides line up with TRBD1. The CDR3 spans 15 residues. With V trimmed by 7 bases and J by 1 base, 8 bases remained unmatched. Germline CDR1 reads LNHDA; CDR2 reads SQIVND (reference sequence). In nucleotides, the CDR3 is TGTGCCAGTACTAACCCGGACAGGGCGAACACTGAAGCTTTCTTT. It yields the protein CASTNPDRANTEAFF. Using reference TRBV19 and TRBJ1-1 for the parts outside the CDR3, the full variable domain is DGGITQSPKYLFRKEGQNVTLSCEQNLNHDAMYWYRQDPGQGLRLIYYSQIVNDFQKGDIAEGYSVSREKKESFPLTVTSAQKNPTAFYLCASTNPDRANTEAFFGQGTRLTVV.

CDR3 DNA sequence: TGTGCCAGCAGCTTAAGCACGGCGGGGGGAAACACCATATATTTT. Its translation is CASSLSTAGGNTIYF. The chain carries TRBV7-2 and TRBJ1-3; D uncertain. With 2 bases removed from V and 4 bases from J, the gap between germline ends came to 12 bases. The germline CDR1 and CDR2 sequences are SGHTA and FQGNSA. The length of the CDR3 is 15 residues.

The chain is built from TRBV12-2 and TRBJ2-1; the table's D gene call, TRBD1, was not cross checked with the DNA. TRBV12-2 is assigned pseudogene status. The CDR3 is made up of 13 amino acids. The CDR3 coding sequence is TGTGCAAGTCGCCCGGACAGAGACAATGAGCAGTTCTTC. Its protein product is CASRPDRDNEQFF.

This sequence joins TRBV5-6 and TRBJ2-3, with D possibly being TRBD1 (6 bases). V was clipped by 2 bases and J by 5 bases, with 18 bases between them. This CDR3 contains 16 residues. Per germline, CDR1 SGHDT and CDR2 YYEEEE. CDR3 sequence: CASSFLGQGMRDTQYF. The CDR3 DNA is TGTGCCAGCAGCTTTCTGGGCCAGGGGATGAGAGATACGCAGTATTTT. The complete variable domain, with remaining parts taken from reference TRBV5-6 and TRBJ2-3, reads DAGVTQSPTHLIKTRGQQVTLRCSPKSGHDTVSWYQQALGQGPQFIFQYYEEEERQRGNFPDRFSGHQFPNYSSELNVNALLLGDSALYLCASSFLGQGMRDTQYFGPGTRLTVL.

The genes are TRBV28 and TRBJ2-5; D may be TRBD2 (6 bases). Per germline, CDR1 MDHEN and CDR2 SYDVKM. V dropped 4 bases and J dropped 2 bases, with 11 bases sitting between them. This CDR3 spans 14 amino acids. The CDR3: CASSYRDSQETQYF. In DNA form, the CDR3 reads TGTGCCAGCAGTTACCGGGACTCACAAGAGACCCAGTACTTC.

This chain connects TRBV7-9 to TRBJ1-1; no reliable D call. Between the trimmed V and J ends, which lost 4 bases and 1 base, there was a span of 7 bases. CDR1 and CDR2 (germline): SEHNR, FQNEAQ (reference sequence). The CDR3 contains 13 residues. The DNA for the CDR3 is TGTGCCAGCAGCTCCACCGGGAACACTGAAGCTTTCTTT. Encoded protein: CASSSTGNTEAFF. The full variable domain, with the rest looked up from reference TRBV7-9 and TRBJ1-1, is DTGVSQNPRHKITKRGQNVTFRCDPISEHNRLYWYRQTLGQGPEFLTYFQNEAQLEKSRLLSDRFSAERPKGSFSTLEIQRTEQGDSAMYLCASSSTGNTEAFFGQGTRLTVV.

CDR3 sequence: CASTSVRSRVTEAFF. As DNA, the CDR3 is TGTGCCAGTACCTCGGTAAGGTCGCGGGTGACTGAAGCTTTCTTT. The gene calls are TRBV19 and TRBJ1-1; D not resolved. The V gene's germline CDR1 is LNHDA and CDR2 SQIVND (reference sequence). V shed 7 bases and J shed 5 bases, with 20 bases lying between them. This CDR3 has 15 residues.

V is TRBV11-2 and J is TRBJ1-6, with 8 bases that match TRBD1. Looked up from germline, CDR1 is SGHAT and CDR2 is FQNNGV. V lost 5 bases to trimming and J lost 7 bases; unmatched junction nucleotides: 4. There are 14 residues in the CDR3. CDR3 region: CASSRTGRNSPLHF. In DNA, the CDR3 is TGTGCCAGCAGCCGGACAGGGCGGAATTCACCCCTCCACTTT. Full variable domain (outside the CDR3, taken from reference TRBV11-2 and TRBJ1-6): EAGVAQSPRYKIIEKRQSVAFWCNPISGHATLYWYQQILGQGPKLLIQFQNNGVVDDSQLPKDRFSAERLKGVDSTLKIQPAKLEDSAVYLCASSRTGRNSPLHFGNGTRLTVT.